Listed here is a single T cell receptor beta chain. Its cognate antigen has yet to be identified. No per-base quality is available; no much larger clone lies one base away. TCR alpha and beta CDR3 regions were amplified with the iRepertoire nested amplicon-rescue multiplex PCR (arm-PCR) platform from RNA. The input for one-step reverse transcription and amplification was about 100-400 ng of either tissue mRNA or PBMC total RNA. Following bead purification, Illumina adapters were added through a secondary multiplex PCR, and the libraries were then gel-purified between 200 and 400 bp. Internal 6-nucleotide barcodes were carried by the libraries and were used for demultiplexing. Libraries were sequenced on an Illumina MiSeq with 2x220 or 2x250 nucleotide paired-end reads. The original pipeline was this. Paired reads were merged with FLASH 1.2.11 and aligned to the GRCh37 human genome with BWA-MEM before extracting TRA and TRB reads. An IMGT-derived reference of cassette sequences and CDR3 motifs, with pseudogenes included, was used for V and J assignment. Reads were translated in three frames, and productive CDR3s were defined by a C…FGXG motif without stop codons. Unique combinations of V-J cassette pair and CDR3 amino acid sequence were defined as clonotypes. Reads were filtered by Hamming distance, with the threshold set by the sequence error rate of each sample in mapped regions. TCRdb trimmed public reads at Q25 via fastp, called clones via MiXCR and kept in-frame beta chains. Identical CDR3 proteins give one entry, which carries the most common genes and DNA. These V and J calls are TCRdb output, not the study's own analysis. The sample table lists over 140,000 distinct CDR3 sequences, roughly 43% of them with a count of one. The ten largest account for 15% to 25% of the sample.

The data derive from a study of glioma-infiltrating T cells (dated by TCRdb to the mid-2010s). Regarding the study in general: TCR alpha- and beta-chain repertoires were sequenced from glioma tissue, non-neoplastic brain tissue and matched peripheral blood mononuclear cells. To measure divergence between tissue and blood T-cell populations, each tissue-infiltrating repertoire was compared with the peripheral blood repertoire of the same patient. The paired cohort comprised three low-grade glioma patients, about eight primary glioblastoma patients and three non-glioma patients contributing non-neoplastic brain tissue. The full study reports these points: The group comparisons were based on small numbers of patients: three non-neoplastic, three low-grade glioma and several glioblastoma patients. Very few CDR3 sequences were shared between tissue and blood, attributed to high CDR3 diversity and limited sampling. In non-neoplastic patients, VJ-independent divergence between tissue and blood fell below expectation, whereas in all gliomas, and especially in low-grade gliomas, the divergence rose above expectation.

From the cysteine up to the phenylalanine, the CDR3 has a length of 13 residues. Only the CDR3 DNA is retained, 39 bases long and in frame from the first base. CDR1 and CDR2 are drawn from the germline V gene (reference sequence): DFQATT, SNEGSKA. Trimming costs V 1 base and J 7 bases, and their ends lie 11 bases apart. The TCR originated in a human donor with low-grade glioma or glioblastoma, undergoing nonglioma brain surgery, or in good health (not recorded which). In this chain, TRBV20-1 is recombined with TRBJ2-1; a confident D gene designation cannot be given. The sequenced sample consisted of glioma tissue, nonneoplastic brain tissue, or PBMCs (not recorded which). The CDR3 region reads CSARGLALNEQFF. DNA sequence: TGCAGTGCTAGAGGCCTGGCTCTTAATGAGCAGTTCTTC.